This T cell receptor (beta chain) was recorded in a study of regulatory T cells in long-lasting Graves disease. In the study overall: Over 5 years of antithyroid drugs plus positive TSH receptor antibodies defined persistent Graves' disease. The study, taken as a whole, reports: TRBV28, TRBJ1-2 and TRBJ2-5 emerged as the favored segments in persistent disease.

J was trimmed by 3 bases and V by 5 bases; bases with no gene match: 10. The CDR3 totals 15 residues. Time point specified: persistent/refractory GD, antithyroid drugs over 5 years with positive TRAb. PBMC-extracted RNA yielded the TCR library. This clonotype was seen ten or more times. The antigen remains unidentified. Arm-PCR with iRepertoire HTBI primers amplified the CDR3 regions for these TCR beta libraries. As originally analysed: Taken together, the samples had around 60 TRBV and 13 to 15 TRBJ segments identified. TCRdb redid the calling of the multiplex PCR reads with MiXCR, one entry per CDR3 protein. The V and J calls were not made by the authors but by TCRdb's processing. The sample lists over 650,000 distinct CDR3 sequences, approximately 29% occurring once.

This rearrangement joins TRBV12-3 or TRBV12-4 to TRBJ2-7, with 7 bases lining up with TRBD1. This clonotype was sampled from a female donor with Graves disease. This specimen consisted of peripheral blood mononuclear cells (PBMCs), obtained when the disease was refractory, from a patient treated with antithyroid drugs. CDR3 DNA sequence: TGTGCCAGCAGTCCGGACCTGACAGGGCTCTACGAGCAGTACTTC. It encodes CASSPDLTGLYEQYF.